This T cell receptor (beta chain) was identified in a study of cytomegalovirus exposure and HLA in healthy donors. Germline loops: CDR1 LNHDA, CDR2 SQIVND (reference sequence). The CDR3 extends over 15 amino acids. With 1 base clipped from V and 3 bases from J, the junction kept 4 bases outside the gene matches. Of note for this clone: Its antigen remains unidentified. Other DNA sequences from this sample encode an identical CDR3 as well.

The study sampled nominally healthy donors, though unrecorded immune exposures were likely. Primers: 60 Vbeta forward and 13 Jbeta reverse. Repertoires were generated with immunoSEQ multiplex PCR, while TCRdb's copy carries only in-frame clones and drops some. Of around 150,000 clones listed, 70% to 85% were seen once; the top ten hold around 3.2%. Broader study findings: In an earlier analysis, most TCR beta V segments were productive about 87% or about 30% of the time. A few CMV-associated chains were confirmed in vitro to be specific for CMV antigens.

The rearrangement joins TRBV19 to TRBJ2-3, with 7 bases identical to TRBD1. Sequencing was carried out using PBMCs. The receptor comes from a male donor in good health and CMV-seronegative. CDR3 sequence reads: CASSIGGGGTDTQYF. DNA of the CDR3: TGTGCCAGTAGTATAGGAGGGGGCGGGACAGATACGCAGTATTTT.